The T cell receptor (beta chain) described here comes from a study of response to subunit inactivated influenza vaccine. General study findings and limits: A suggestion made by the authors is that each seasonal influenza vaccination recruits few new T cells.

This clonotype came up many times. The target antigen is unknown. V gave up 3 bases and J gave up 4 bases; unmatched junction bases: 5. Per germline, CDR1 LGHDT and CDR2 YNNKEL (reference sequence). The CDR3 loop spans 14 amino acids. One entry per CDR3 protein, called by TCRdb with MiXCR from the RT-PCR reads. The sample includes 500,000 or so distinct CDR3 sequences, roughly 11% seen only once; the top ten take roughly 12%. The chain has TRBV3-1 and TRBJ2-5, with 7 nucleotides matching TRBD2. The clonotype comes from a man aged 50 to 60 who received an inactivated influenza vaccine. The sample in question was PBMCs from blood, obtained roughly 47 days after vaccination. The CDR3 DNA follows: TGTGCCAGCAGCCAGGGGACTACGGGAGAGACCCAGTACTTC. Its translation: CASSQGTTGETQYF.